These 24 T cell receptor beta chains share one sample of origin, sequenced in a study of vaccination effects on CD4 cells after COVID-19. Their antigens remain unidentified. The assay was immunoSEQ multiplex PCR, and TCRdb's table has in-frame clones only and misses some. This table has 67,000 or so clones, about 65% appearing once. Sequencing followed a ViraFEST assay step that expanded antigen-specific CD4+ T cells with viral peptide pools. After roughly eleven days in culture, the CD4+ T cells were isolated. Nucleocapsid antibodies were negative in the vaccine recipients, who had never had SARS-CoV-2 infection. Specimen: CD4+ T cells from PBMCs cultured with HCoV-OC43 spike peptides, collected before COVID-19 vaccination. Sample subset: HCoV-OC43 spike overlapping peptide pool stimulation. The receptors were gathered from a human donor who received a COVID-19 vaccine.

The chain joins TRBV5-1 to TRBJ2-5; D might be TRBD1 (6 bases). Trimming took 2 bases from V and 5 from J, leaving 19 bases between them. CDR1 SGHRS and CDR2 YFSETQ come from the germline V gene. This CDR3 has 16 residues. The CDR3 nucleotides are TGCGCCAGCAGCTTTTTGCAACAGGGTTCCTCGGAGACCCAGTACTTC. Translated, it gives CASSFLQQGSSETQYF.

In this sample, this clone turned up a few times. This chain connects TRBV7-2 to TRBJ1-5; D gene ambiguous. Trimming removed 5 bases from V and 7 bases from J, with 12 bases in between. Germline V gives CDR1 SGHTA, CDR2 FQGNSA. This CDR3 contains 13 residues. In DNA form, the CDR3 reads TGTGCCAGCAGCAAGGACCGGGAGCAGCCCCAGCATTTT. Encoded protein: CASSKDREQPQHF.

The CDR3 coding sequence is TGTGCCAGCCGGGAGGCGGCCTCACGGACCCAGTACTTC. It yields the protein CASREAASRTQYF. This chain joins TRBV12-3 or TRBV12-4 and TRBJ2-5, with 7 nucleotides matching TRBD2. Losses at the gene ends were 8 bases for V and 7 bases for J; bases not matched to a gene: 10. This CDR3 comprises 13 residues.

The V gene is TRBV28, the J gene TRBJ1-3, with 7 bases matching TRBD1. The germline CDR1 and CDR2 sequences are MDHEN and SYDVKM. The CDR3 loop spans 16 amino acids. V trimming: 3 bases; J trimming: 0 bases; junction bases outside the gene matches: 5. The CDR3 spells CASSLPGQSSGNTIYF. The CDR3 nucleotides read TGTGCCAGCAGTTTGCCGGGACAGAGCTCTGGAAACACCATATATTTT.

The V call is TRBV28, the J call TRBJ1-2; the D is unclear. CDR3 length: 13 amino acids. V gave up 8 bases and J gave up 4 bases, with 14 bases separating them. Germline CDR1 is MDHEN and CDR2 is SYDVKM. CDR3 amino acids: CASQRTAVYGYTF. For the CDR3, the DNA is TGTGCCAGCCAAAGGACCGCGGTCTATGGCTACACCTTC.

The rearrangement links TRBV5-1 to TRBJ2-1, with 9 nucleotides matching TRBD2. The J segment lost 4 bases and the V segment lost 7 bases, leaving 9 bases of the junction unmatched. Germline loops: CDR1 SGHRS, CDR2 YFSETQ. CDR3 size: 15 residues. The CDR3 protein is CASSAQSGGYNEQFF. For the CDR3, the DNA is TGCGCCAGCTCCGCCCAAAGCGGGGGGTACAATGAGCAGTTCTTC.

The CDR3, as DNA: TGTGCCAGCAGCTCGGGAAACTACGAGCAGTACGTC. It is translated as CASSSGNYEQYV. J is TRBJ2-7 and V is TRBV5-6; a weak D match, TRBD2 (5 bases). The CDR3 sequence is 12 residues long. V lost 3 bases and J 3 bases, leaving 7 bases between the germline ends. Germline lookup yields CDR1 SGHDT and CDR2 YYEEEE.

The CDR3 loop reads CASSPRDGYEQYV. CDR3 DNA: TGCGCCAGCAGCCCACGGGACGGATACGAGCAGTACGTC. V usage is TRBV4-1 and J usage is TRBJ2-7; D possibly matches TRBD1 or TRBD2 (5 bases each). The CDR3 sequence is 13 residues long. Per germline, CDR1 MGHRA and CDR2 YSYEKL. Trimming stripped 4 bases from V and 4 bases from J, with 11 bases between.

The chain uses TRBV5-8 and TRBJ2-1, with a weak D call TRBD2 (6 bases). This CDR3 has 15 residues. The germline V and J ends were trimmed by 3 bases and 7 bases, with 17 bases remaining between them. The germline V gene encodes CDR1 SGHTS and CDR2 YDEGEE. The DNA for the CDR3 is TGTGCCAGCAGCTGGGGGAGCGGGCGGCTAAATGAGCAGTTCTTC. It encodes CASSWGSGRLNEQFF.

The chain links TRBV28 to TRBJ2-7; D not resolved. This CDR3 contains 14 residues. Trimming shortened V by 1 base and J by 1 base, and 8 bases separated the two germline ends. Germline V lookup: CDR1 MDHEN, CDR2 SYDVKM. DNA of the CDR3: TGTGCCAGCAGTTTATCGGCCTATTCCTACGAGCAGTACGTC. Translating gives CASSLSAYSYEQYV.

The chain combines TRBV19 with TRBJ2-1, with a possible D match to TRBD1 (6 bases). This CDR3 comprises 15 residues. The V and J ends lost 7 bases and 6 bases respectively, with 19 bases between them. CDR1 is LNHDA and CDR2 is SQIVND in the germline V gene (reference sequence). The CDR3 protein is CASTGEFILGNEQFF. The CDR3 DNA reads TGTGCCAGTACAGGGGAATTTATCCTAGGCAATGAGCAGTTCTTC.

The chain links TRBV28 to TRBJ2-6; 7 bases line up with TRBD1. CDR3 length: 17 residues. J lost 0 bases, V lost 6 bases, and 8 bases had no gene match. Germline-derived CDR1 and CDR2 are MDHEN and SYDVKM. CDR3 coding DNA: TGTGCCAGCAGCGGCCCAGGGGGTACCTCTGGGGCCAACGTCCTGACTTTC. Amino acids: CASSGPGGTSGANVLTF.

As DNA, the CDR3 is TGCGCCAGCAGTCAATCGAACGCCTCTGGAAACACCATATATTTT. Translation: CASSQSNASGNTIYF. V is TRBV23-1 and J is TRBJ1-3; D unclear. TRBV23-1 belongs to the ORF category, with a function that is uncertain. Trimming pared 0 bases from V and 0 bases from J, leaving 6 bases between. The CDR3 spans 15 residues.

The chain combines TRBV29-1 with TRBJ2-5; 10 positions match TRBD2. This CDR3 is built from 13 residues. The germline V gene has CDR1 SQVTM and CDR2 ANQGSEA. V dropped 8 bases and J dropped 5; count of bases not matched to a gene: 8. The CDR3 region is CSLVAGGYETQYF. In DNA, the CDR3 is TGCAGCTTAGTAGCGGGGGGCTACGAGACCCAGTACTTC.

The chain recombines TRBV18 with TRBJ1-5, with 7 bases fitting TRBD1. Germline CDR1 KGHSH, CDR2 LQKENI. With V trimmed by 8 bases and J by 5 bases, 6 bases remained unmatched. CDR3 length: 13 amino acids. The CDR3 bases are TGTGCCAGCGCTCAGGGGGTCGATCAGCCCCAGCATTTT. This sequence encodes CASAQGVDQPQHF.

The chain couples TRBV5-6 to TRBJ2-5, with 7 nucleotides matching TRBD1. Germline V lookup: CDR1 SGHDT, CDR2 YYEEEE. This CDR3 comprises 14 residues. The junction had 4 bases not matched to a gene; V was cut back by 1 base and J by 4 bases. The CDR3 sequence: CASSLHRGGETQYF. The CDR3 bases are TGTGCCAGCAGCTTGCACAGGGGTGGAGAGACCCAGTACTTC.

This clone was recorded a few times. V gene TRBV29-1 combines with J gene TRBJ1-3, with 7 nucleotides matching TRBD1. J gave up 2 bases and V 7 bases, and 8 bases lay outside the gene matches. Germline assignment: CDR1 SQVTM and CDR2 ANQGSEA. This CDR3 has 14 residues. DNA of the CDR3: TGCAGCGCCCAAAGGGGGACAGCTGGAAACACCATATATTTT. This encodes CSAQRGTAGNTIYF.

The CDR3 region is CASSVDTSSYGYTF. In DNA form, the CDR3 reads TGTGCCAGCAGCGTAGATACCAGCTCCTATGGCTACACCTTC. The chain carries TRBV9 and TRBJ1-2; no reliable D call. The V gene lost 0 bases and the J gene lost 4 bases, with 10 bases spanning the gap. This CDR3 has 14 residues. CDR1 and CDR2 from the germline V gene are SGDLS and YYNGEE. Full variable domain (missing parts from reference TRBV9 and TRBJ1-2): DSGVTQTPKHLITATGQRVTLRCSPRSGDLSVYWYQQSLDQGLQFLIQYYNGEERAKGNILERFSAQQFPDLHSELNLSSLELGDSALYFCASSVDTSSYGYTFGSGTRLTVV.

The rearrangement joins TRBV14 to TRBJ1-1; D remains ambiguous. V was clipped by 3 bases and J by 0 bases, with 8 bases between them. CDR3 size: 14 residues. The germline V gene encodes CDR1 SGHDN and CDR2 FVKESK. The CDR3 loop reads CASSHTDMNTEAFF. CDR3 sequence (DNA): TGTGCCAGCAGCCATACCGACATGAACACTGAAGCTTTCTTT.

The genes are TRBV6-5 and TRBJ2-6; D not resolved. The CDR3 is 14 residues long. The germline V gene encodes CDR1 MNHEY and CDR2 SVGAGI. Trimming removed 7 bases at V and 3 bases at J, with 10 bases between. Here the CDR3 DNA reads TGTGCCAGCAATTCGCCGGGTGGGGCCAACGTCCTGACTTTC. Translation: CASNSPGGANVLTF.

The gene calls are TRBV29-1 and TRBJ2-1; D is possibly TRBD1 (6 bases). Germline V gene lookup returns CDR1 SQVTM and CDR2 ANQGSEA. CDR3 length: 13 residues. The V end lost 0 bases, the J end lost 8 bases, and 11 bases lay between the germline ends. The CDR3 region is CSVEDTGNYEQFF. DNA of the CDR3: TGCAGCGTTGAAGATACAGGGAACTATGAGCAGTTCTTC.

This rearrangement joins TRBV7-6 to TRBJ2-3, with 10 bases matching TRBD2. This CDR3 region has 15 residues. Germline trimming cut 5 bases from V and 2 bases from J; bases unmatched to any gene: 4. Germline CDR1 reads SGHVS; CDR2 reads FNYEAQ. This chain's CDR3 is CASSPSGGNTDTQYF. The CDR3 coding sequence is TGTGCCAGCAGCCCTAGCGGGGGAAACACAGATACGCAGTATTTT.

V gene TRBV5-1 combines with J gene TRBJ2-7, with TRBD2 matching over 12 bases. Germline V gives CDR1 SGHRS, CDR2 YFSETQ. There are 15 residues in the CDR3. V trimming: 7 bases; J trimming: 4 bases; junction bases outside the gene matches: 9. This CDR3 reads CASRLTSGGTYEQYV. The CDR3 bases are TGCGCCAGCCGACTAACTAGCGGGGGGACGTACGAGCAGTACGTC.

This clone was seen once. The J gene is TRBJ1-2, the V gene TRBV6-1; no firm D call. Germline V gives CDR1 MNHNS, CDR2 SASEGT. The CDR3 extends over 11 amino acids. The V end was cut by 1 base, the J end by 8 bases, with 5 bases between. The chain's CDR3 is CASSEGGGYTF. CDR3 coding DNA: TGTGCCAGCAGTGAAGGAGGGGGCTACACCTTC.